The 31 T cell receptor beta chains presented below share a single source sample, sequenced in a study of blood T cell repertoires in COVID-19. Method: immunoSEQ multiplex PCR; TCRdb's copy keeps in-frame clones and lacks some. The table has hundreds of thousands of clones, over 75% seen once; the top ten hold approximately 0.7%. The sequenced sample was peripheral blood. The source of these receptors is a human donor in a cohort sampled during active COVID-19.

The chain uses TRBV18 and TRBJ2-3; 10 bases map to TRBD2. This CDR3 has 16 residues. V shed 4 bases, J shed 2 bases, and the junction held 6 bases outside the gene matches. Germline V gene data show CDR1 as KGHSH and CDR2 as LQKENI. CDR3 sequence: CASSQLAGTDTDTQYF. Here the CDR3 DNA reads TGTGCCAGCTCACAACTAGCGGGAACTGACACAGATACGCAGTATTTT.

The genes are TRBV6-2 or TRBV6-3 and TRBJ2-6; D uncertain. Trimming cost V 4 bases and J 0 bases, with 4 bases left between them. This CDR3 is 14 amino acids long. The germline CDR1 and CDR2 sequences are MNHEY and SVGEGT. CDR3 DNA sequence: TGTGCCAGCAGTTGGAGCTCTGGGGCCAACGTCCTGACTTTC. Translation gives CASSWSSGANVLTF.

This chain links TRBV11-3 with TRBJ1-5; D call uncertain. Germline values: CDR1 SGHNT, CDR2 YENEEA. This CDR3 is 15 amino acids long. Trimming removed 2 bases at V and 1 base at J, with 9 bases between. Written as DNA, the CDR3 is TGTGCCAGCAGCTTATCAGGTGCCAGCAATCAGCCCCAGCATTTT. This encodes CASSLSGASNQPQHF.

J is TRBJ2-7 and V is TRBV6-2 or TRBV6-3, with a tentative D call TRBD1 (9 bases). V was pared by 4 bases and J by 5 bases, with 24 bases between. CDR1 is MNHEY and CDR2 is SVGEGT in the germline V gene. CDR3 length equals 17 residues. The CDR3 coding sequence is TGTGCCAGCAGTTCCGGGACAGGGACTAGGGGGATCCACGAGCAGTACTTC. Amino acid sequence: CASSSGTGTRGIHEQYF.

This chain links TRBV2 with TRBJ1-1, with TRBD1 identical over 7 bases. Losses at the gene ends were 10 bases for V and 7 bases for J; bases not matched to a gene: 9. CDR1 and CDR2 (germline): SNHLY, FYNNEI. The CDR3 sequence is 12 residues long. The CDR3 protein is CATETGYNEAFF. The CDR3 DNA reads as TGTGCCACCGAGACAGGGTATAATGAAGCTTTCTTT.

With regard to this clone: The CDR3 ends on some other residue instead of the conserved phenylalanine or tryptophan, so this is likely a read error. Because the CDR3's place on the DNA is in doubt, the DNA is left out and the CDR3 is given as listed by TCRdb. The genes are TRBV3-1 (or the pseudogene TRBV3-2) and TRBJ2-7; the table names TRBD1, a call not compared with the DNA. Per germline, CDR1 LGHDT and CDR2 YNNKEL (reference sequence). The CDR3 has 13 amino acids, counting both end residues. The CDR3: CASSQGSNIQSLP.

The chain uses TRBV9 and TRBJ2-1, with 7 bases lining up with TRBD2. The CDR3 totals 18 residues. V dropped 0 bases and J dropped 1; count of bases not matched to a gene: 10. CDR1 is SGDLS and CDR2 is YYNGEE in the germline V gene. The DNA of the CDR3 is TGTGCCAGCAGCGTAGATACCCCCCCGGGGGGATCCTACAATGAGCAGTTCTTC. Encoded protein: CASSVDTPPGGSYNEQFF. The variable domain in full, with the rest retrieved from reference TRBV9 and TRBJ2-1, is DSGVTQTPKHLITATGQRVTLRCSPRSGDLSVYWYQQSLDQGLQFLIQYYNGEERAKGNILERFSAQQFPDLHSELNLSSLELGDSALYFCASSVDTPPGGSYNEQFFGPGTRLTVL.

The J gene is TRBJ2-7, the V gene TRBV27; D is ambiguous. This CDR3 is built from 14 residues. V lost 1 base to trimming and J lost 0 bases, with 7 bases between them. Germline assignment: CDR1 MNHEY and CDR2 SMNVEV (reference sequence). The CDR3 sequence: CASSLLGNSYEQYF. CDR3 bases: TGTGCCAGCAGTTTATTGGGCAACTCCTACGAGCAGTACTTC.

Concerning this clone: The sample contains more than one DNA sequence encoding this CDR3. The chain recombines TRBV6-5 with TRBJ1-2; D unclear. The CDR3 length is 13 residues. V lost 3 bases and J 4 bases, leaving 9 bases between the germline ends. Looked up from germline, CDR1 is MNHEY and CDR2 is SVGAGI. Here the CDR3 reads CASSYEGLYGYTF. The DNA for the CDR3 is TGTGCCAGCAGTTATGAGGGCCTCTATGGCTACACCTTC.

Only one count was recorded for this clone. This rearrangement joins TRBV6-5 to TRBJ1-6, with a weak D call TRBD1 (6 bases). Trimming cost V 2 bases and J 3 bases, with 11 bases left between them. The CDR3 totals 16 residues. Germline CDR1 reads MNHEY; CDR2 reads SVGAGI. The CDR3 nucleotides read TGTGCCAGCAGTTACCTGGGGGCTCGCTATAATTCACCCCTCCACTTT. As protein: CASSYLGARYNSPLHF.

The V and J genes are TRBV7-3 and TRBJ2-2, with a weak D call TRBD2 (5 bases). Germline CDR1 reads SGHTA; CDR2 reads FQGTGA. V was shortened by 5 bases and J by 7 bases, with 8 bases between the two germline ends. This CDR3 comprises 12 residues. CDR3 residues: CASSHTSGELFF. CDR3 DNA sequence: TGTGCCAGCAGCCATACTAGCGGGGAGCTGTTTTTT.

This rearrangement joins TRBV6-5 to TRBJ1-5, with D perhaps TRBD1 (5 bases). The CDR3 length is 14 residues. The germline V gene has CDR1 MNHEY and CDR2 SVGAGI. The V gene lost 2 bases and the J gene lost 6 bases, with 11 bases spanning the gap. The CDR3 DNA reads as TGTGCCAGCAGTTACGGAGGGACTGGTCAGCCCCAGCATTTT. This encodes CASSYGGTGQPQHF.

This clone showed up just a few times. V gene TRBV19 combines with J gene TRBJ2-3; the match to TRBD2 covers 7 bases. This CDR3 is 14 amino acids long. With V trimmed by 4 bases and J by 1 base, 2 bases remained unmatched. Germline V gene sequence: CDR1 LNHDA, CDR2 SQIVND (reference sequence). The chain's CDR3 is CASSTLAGTDTQYF. DNA for the CDR3: TGTGCCAGTAGTACGCTAGCGGGCACAGATACGCAGTATTTT.

The chain joins TRBV2 to TRBJ1-5; D is possibly TRBD1 (5 bases). This CDR3 has 14 amino acids. Trimming pared 7 bases from V and 10 bases from J, leaving 20 bases between. In germline, CDR1 is SNHLY, CDR2 FYNNEI. As DNA, the CDR3 is TGTGCCAGCATGCTCGGGACTCCTAGTGATCCCCAGCATTTT. Its translation: CASMLGTPSDPQHF.

V usage is TRBV19 and J usage is TRBJ1-2, with 10 bases lining up with TRBD1. CDR3 length: 14 residues. Germline lookup yields CDR1 LNHDA and CDR2 SQIVND (reference sequence). The V and J ends lost 2 bases and 6 bases, in that order; junction bases with no gene match: 3. In nucleotides, the CDR3 is TGTGCCAGTAGTATACGACAGGGGGCTAATGGCTACACCTTC. Amino acid sequence: CASSIRQGANGYTF.

The rearrangement links TRBV5-6 to TRBJ2-3, with D uncertain. V lost 4 bases and J lost 2, with 11 bases in between. CDR3 length: 14 amino acids. Germline CDR1 is SGHDT and CDR2 is YYEEEE. The CDR3 coding sequence is TGTGCCAGCAGCCCTACAGCTATCACAGATACGCAGTATTTT. It translates to CASSPTAITDTQYF. Full variable domain (outside the CDR3, taken from reference TRBV5-6 and TRBJ2-3): DAGVTQSPTHLIKTRGQQVTLRCSPKSGHDTVSWYQQALGQGPQFIFQYYEEEERQRGNFPDRFSGHQFPNYSSELNVNALLLGDSALYLCASSPTAITDTQYFGPGTRLTVL.

V is TRBV19 and J is TRBJ1-2, with D maybe TRBD1 (5 bases). CDR3 length equals 15 residues. Germline V gene sequence: CDR1 LNHDA, CDR2 SQIVND (reference sequence). V dropped 2 bases and J dropped 4 bases, with 14 bases sitting between them. CDR3 sequence reads: CASSILNGHLYGYTF. In nucleotides, the CDR3 is TGTGCCAGTAGTATATTGAATGGACACCTCTATGGCTACACCTTC.

J is TRBJ2-3 and V is TRBV6-4, with a weak D call TRBD1 (6 bases). The germline V gene has CDR1 MRHNA and CDR2 SNTAGT. Trimming took 2 bases from V and 2 from J, leaving 8 bases between them. This CDR3 spans 14 amino acids. CDR3 sequence (DNA): TGTGCCAGCAGTGACGGGGGACACACAGATACGCAGTATTTT. It is translated as CASSDGGHTDTQYF.

The chain uses TRBV10-3 and TRBJ2-3, with D maybe TRBD1 (5 bases). CDR1 and CDR2 from the germline V gene are ENHRY and SYGVKD. The CDR3 is made up of 16 amino acids. The V end lost 4 bases, the J end lost 1 base, and 15 bases lay between the germline ends. The CDR3 nucleotides read TGTGCCATCAGTGCCCTGACTGGGGCGGGCACAGATACGCAGTATTTT. Encoded protein: CAISALTGAGTDTQYF.

The rearrangement joins TRBV11-3 to TRBJ2-4, with TRBD2 identical over 15 bases. The CDR3 is made up of 17 amino acids. Germline V gene data show CDR1 as SGHNT and CDR2 as YENEEA. V was clipped by 4 bases and J by 6 bases; unmatched bases: 7. The CDR3 DNA reads as TGTGCCAGCAGCTACGGACTAGCGGGAGGGCAGGGAAACATTCAGTACTTC. It encodes CASSYGLAGGQGNIQYF.

V gene TRBV13 combines with J gene TRBJ1-1, with D possibly matching TRBD1 (6 bases). Germline assignment: CDR1 PRHDT and CDR2 FYEKMQ (reference sequence). This CDR3 spans 14 amino acids. Trimming took 4 bases from V and 2 from J, leaving 11 bases between them. CDR3 DNA: TGTGCCAGCAGCTCATACAGGGATAACACTGAAGCTTTCTTT. This translates into CASSSYRDNTEAFF.

Here the CDR3 reads CAIGREIRGHGYTF. The CDR3, as DNA: TGTGCCATCGGCAGGGAAATAAGGGGTCATGGCTACACCTTC. The chain recombines TRBV10-3 with TRBJ1-2, with D possibly matching TRBD1 (5 bases). With 8 bases removed from V and 6 bases from J, the gap between germline ends came to 19 bases. In germline, CDR1 is ENHRY, CDR2 SYGVKD. The CDR3 is 14 residues long.

This rearrangement joins TRBV4-1 to TRBJ2-5, with D perhaps matching TRBD1 (5 bases). This CDR3 contains 15 residues. Germline CDR1 and CDR2: MGHRA and YSYEKL. V was shortened by 1 base and J by 9 bases, with 18 bases between the two germline ends. CDR3 protein: CASSQVWVTQGAQYF. CDR3 sequence (DNA): TGCGCCAGCAGCCAAGTTTGGGTGACCCAAGGGGCCCAGTACTTC.

The sample holds one count of this clone. The chain carries TRBV7-2 and TRBJ1-5; D gene uncertain. The CDR3 length is 13 residues. The ends were cut back, 1 base at V and 4 bases at J, with 5 bases in the middle. The germline CDR1 and CDR2 sequences are SGHTA and FQGNSA. The CDR3 here is CASSLVLNQPQHF. CDR3 coding DNA: TGTGCCAGCAGCTTAGTCTTGAATCAGCCCCAGCATTTT. Complete variable domain (other parts from reference TRBV7-2 and TRBJ1-5): GAGVSQSPSNKVTEKGKDVELRCDPISGHTALYWYRQSLGQGLEFLIYFQGNSAPDKSGLPSDRFSAERTGGSVSTLTIQRTQQEDSAVYLCASSLVLNQPQHFGDGTRLSIL.

The chain joins TRBV19 to TRBJ1-5; 7 nucleotides line up with TRBD1. Germline V gives CDR1 LNHDA, CDR2 SQIVND (reference sequence). There are 15 residues in the CDR3. V shed 9 bases and J 7 bases; nucleotides not matched to a gene: 15. This CDR3 is CASRYQGVSGQPQHF. The CDR3 nucleotides read TGTGCCAGCCGTTACCAGGGGGTAAGCGGACAGCCCCAGCATTTT.

In nucleotides, the CDR3 is TGTGCCAGCAGCCACGAAGGGGGCACTGAAGCTTTCTTT. Translated, it gives CASSHEGGTEAFF. V is TRBV7-9 and J is TRBJ1-1; a weak D match, TRBD1 (6 bases). Germline CDR1 reads SEHNR; CDR2 reads FQNEAQ (reference sequence). V lost 5 bases, J lost 4 bases, and 11 bases lay in between. The CDR3 is made up of 13 amino acids.

The rearrangement links TRBV27 to TRBJ1-1; 8 bases line up with TRBD1. Looked up from germline, CDR1 is MNHEY and CDR2 is SMNVEV (reference sequence). The CDR3 consists of 18 residues. With V trimmed by 6 bases and J by 0 bases, 15 bases remained unmatched. This CDR3 is CASRPVRRGLPLNTEAFF. In DNA, the CDR3 is TGTGCCAGCAGACCGGTGCGCAGGGGGCTTCCCTTGAACACTGAAGCTTTCTTT.

The chain employs TRBV9 and TRBJ1-2; 8 nucleotides match TRBD1. Germline lookup yields CDR1 SGDLS and CDR2 YYNGEE. CDR3 length: 15 residues. V lost 4 bases, J lost 4 bases, and 9 bases stayed unmatched. DNA of the CDR3: TGTGCCAGCAGCAACGACCGGACAGGGATCTATGGCTACACCTTC. Translated: CASSNDRTGIYGYTF.

This clone has only one observation. The chain uses TRBV5-1 and TRBJ1-6; weak D call: TRBD1 (6 bases). There are 16 residues in the CDR3. Germline CDR1 is SGHRS and CDR2 is YFSETQ. Trimming left V 2 bases short and J 10 bases short, with 19 bases between. Here the CDR3 reads CASSFGAGDSYSPLHF. DNA of the CDR3: TGCGCCAGCAGCTTCGGCGCAGGGGATAGTTACTCACCCCTCCACTTT.

The chain uses TRBV6-5 and TRBJ2-3; TRBD2 matches 10 bases. CDR1 and CDR2 from the germline V gene are MNHEY and SVGAGI. This CDR3 comprises 13 residues. The V segment lost 11 bases and the J segment 4 bases; nucleotides outside the gene matches: 6. CDR3: CAYQRGGADTQYF. CDR3 nucleotide sequence: TGTGCCTACCAGCGGGGGGGCGCAGATACGCAGTATTTT.

The J gene is TRBJ2-1, the V gene TRBV27; 15 bases map to TRBD2. The V gene's germline CDR1 is MNHEY and CDR2 SMNVEV (reference sequence). Germline trimming cut 4 bases from V and 8 bases from J; bases unmatched to any gene: 9. CDR3 length equals 17 residues. CDR3 in amino acids: CASSSRTSGRASDEQFF. The CDR3 region has the DNA TGTGCCAGCAGTTCCAGGACTAGCGGGAGGGCCTCAGATGAGCAGTTCTTC.